The TCR beta chain described here comes from a study of cytomegalovirus exposure and HLA in healthy donors. Findings and caveats of the study: There were some public TCRs occurring in many donors, but most TCR sequences were rare. The study designated 164 TCR beta chains cytomegalovirus-associated. TCR clusters originating in the first cohort tended to co-occur in the roughly 120 validation repertoires, according to a later analysis.

Sequencing was performed with immunoSEQ multiplex PCR; in TCRdb, only in-frame clones are kept and a portion is missing. The data show about 350,000 clones, 87% seen once. The donors were part of the 120-subject validation cohort, which stood apart from the approximately 640-subject first cohort. This CDR3 comprises 15 residues. V shed 4 bases and J shed 2 bases, with 14 bases lying between them. Germline V gene data show CDR1 as MNHEY and CDR2 as SMNVEV (reference sequence). Worth noting for this clone: Its antigen is unidentified.

Sequencing used PBMCs. V usage is TRBV27 and J usage is TRBJ2-5; the D gene is possibly TRBD2 (6 bases). The receptor was derived from a woman aged 25 to 39 in good health and CMV-seropositive. The CDR3 here is CASSSMTGAQETQYF. In DNA form, the CDR3 reads TGTGCCAGCAGTTCTATGACGGGAGCGCAAGAGACCCAGTACTTC.